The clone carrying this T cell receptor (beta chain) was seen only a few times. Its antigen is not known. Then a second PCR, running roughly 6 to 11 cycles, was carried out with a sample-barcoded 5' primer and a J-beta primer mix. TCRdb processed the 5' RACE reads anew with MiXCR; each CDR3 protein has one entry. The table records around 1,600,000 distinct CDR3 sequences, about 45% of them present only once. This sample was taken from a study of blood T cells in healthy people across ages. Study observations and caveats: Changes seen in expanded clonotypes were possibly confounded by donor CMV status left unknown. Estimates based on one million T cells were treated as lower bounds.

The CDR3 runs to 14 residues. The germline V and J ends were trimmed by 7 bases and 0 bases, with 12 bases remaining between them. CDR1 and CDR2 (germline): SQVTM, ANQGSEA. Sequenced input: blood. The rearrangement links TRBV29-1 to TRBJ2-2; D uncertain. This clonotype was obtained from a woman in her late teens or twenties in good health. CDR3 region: CSASGPANTGELFF. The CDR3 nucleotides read TGCAGCGCCTCAGGCCCCGCGAACACCGGGGAGCTGTTTTTT.